What follows are 13 T cell receptor beta chains derived from one specimen sequenced in a study of blood T cell repertoires in COVID-19. The method was immunoSEQ multiplex PCR; TCRdb's version includes in-frame clones alone and lacks a portion of them. The sample lists approximately 200,000 clones, approximately 85% occurring once. The sample was peripheral blood. Receptors originate from a man aged 60 to 75 with acute or convalescent COVID-19.

V usage is TRBV5-8 and J usage is TRBJ1-5; perhaps TRBD1 as D (5 bases). Germline V lookup: CDR1 SGHTS, CDR2 YDEGEE. The CDR3 sequence is 15 residues long. Trimming stripped 6 bases from V and 4 bases from J, with 17 bases between. CDR3 sequence: CASTIRRGPNQPQHF. The CDR3 bases are TGTGCCAGCACCATTAGGAGGGGCCCTAATCAGCCCCAGCATTTT.

V gene TRBV5-1 combines with J gene TRBJ2-1; 9 bases line up with TRBD2. CDR1 and CDR2 from the germline V gene are SGHRS and YFSETQ. The length of the CDR3 is 15 residues. V lost 2 bases, J lost 7 bases, and 7 bases stayed unmatched. CDR3 DNA: TGCGCCAGCAGCTTAAACGGCGGGAGGGGGAATGAGCAGTTCTTC. This encodes CASSLNGGRGNEQFF. Full variable domain (remainder filled in from reference TRBV5-1 and TRBJ2-1): KAGVTQTPRYLIKTRGQQVTLSCSPISGHRSVSWYQQTPGQGLQFLFEYFSETQRNKGNFPGRFSGRQFSNSRSEMNVSTLELGDSALYLCASSLNGGRGNEQFFGPGTRLTVL.

This clone was seen more than once but under ten times. The CDR3 region has the DNA TGTGCCAGCAGCCACAAGGGACAGGTGAACACTGAAGCTTTCTTT. This codes for CASSHKGQVNTEAFF. This chain uses TRBV3-1 (or the pseudogene TRBV3-2) with TRBJ1-1; 8 bases match TRBD1. V was pared by 3 bases and J by 0 bases, with 3 bases of the junction left unmatched. The CDR3 length is 15 residues. The germline V gene has CDR1 LGHDT and CDR2 YNNKEL (reference sequence).

The V call is TRBV6-5, the J call TRBJ2-7; weak D call: TRBD2 (5 bases). The V and J ends lost 4 bases and 3 bases respectively, with 13 bases between them. Germline V gene data show CDR1 as MNHEY and CDR2 as SVGAGI. CDR3 length: 14 amino acids. The CDR3 DNA reads as TGTGCCAGCAGTTTATACGGGGATAACTACGAGCAGTACTTC. It yields the protein CASSLYGDNYEQYF.

The J gene is TRBJ2-7, the V gene TRBV5-1; 16 nucleotides agree with TRBD2. The V gene's germline CDR1 is SGHRS and CDR2 YFSETQ. J was trimmed by 2 bases and V by 1 base; bases with no gene match: 6. The CDR3 length is 18 residues. In DNA form, the CDR3 reads TGCGCCAGCAGCTTGTCGGGGACTAGCGGGAGGGTAGCCTACGAGCAGTACTTC. It encodes CASSLSGTSGRVAYEQYF.

The chain employs TRBV18 and TRBJ1-2, with a weak D call TRBD1 (5 bases). Germline loops: CDR1 KGHSH, CDR2 LQKENI. V was clipped by 1 base and J by 0 bases, with 18 bases between them. The CDR3 is 18 amino acids. CDR3 loop: CASSPLGLTRRANYGYTF. As DNA, the CDR3 is TGTGCCAGCTCACCACTGGGACTGACCCGGCGGGCTAACTATGGCTACACCTTC.

A note on this clone: One end of the junction varies from germline; a read error may be responsible. This chain joins TRBV7-2 and TRBJ2-7; 8 bases line up with TRBD1. The CDR3 length is 12 residues. Germline assignment: CDR1 SGHTA and CDR2 FQGNSA. The CDR3 loop is CVSSLDRGEQYF. CDR3 nucleotide sequence: TGTGTCAGCAGCTTAGACAGGGGCGAGCAGTACTTC.

The chain carries TRBV7-6 and TRBJ2-1; no firm D call. Trimming took 5 bases from V and 5 from J, leaving 13 bases between them. The CDR3 consists of 14 residues. CDR1 and CDR2 (germline): SGHVS, FNYEAQ. The CDR3 DNA reads TGTGCCAGCAGCCGAAATATAGAAAACAATGAGCAGTTCTTC. Protein: CASSRNIENNEQFF.

V is TRBV13 and J is TRBJ2-3; perhaps TRBD2 as D (6 bases). With 0 bases removed from V and 6 bases from J, the gap between germline ends came to 13 bases. CDR1 is PRHDT, CDR2 FYEKMQ, per germline (reference sequence). CDR3 length: 15 amino acids. This chain's CDR3 is CASSLGGRPGDTQYF. The CDR3 nucleotides read TGTGCCAGCAGCTTAGGGGGGAGGCCCGGGGATACGCAGTATTTT.

The chain uses TRBV21-1 and TRBJ1-5; the table's D call, TRBD1, has no DNA check behind it. TRBV21-1 is listed as a pseudogene. This CDR3 has 19 residues. The DNA for the CDR3 is TGTGCCAGCAGCAAAGTCGCCCAGGACAGGTCCTATAGCAATCAGCCCCAGCATTTT. It yields the protein CASSKVAQDRSYSNQPQHF.

This chain connects TRBV3-1 (or the pseudogene TRBV3-2) to TRBJ2-7; TRBD2 aligns across 11 bases. With 6 bases clipped from V and 2 bases from J, the junction kept 6 bases outside the gene matches. Germline CDR1 reads LGHDT; CDR2 reads YNNKEL (reference sequence). CDR3 length equals 15 residues. CDR3 coding DNA: TGTGCCAGCAGGCGGGGACTAGCGGAAACCTACGAGCAGTACTTC. The encoded protein is CASRRGLAETYEQYF.

The chain has TRBV9 and TRBJ2-1, with D possibly matching TRBD1 (6 bases). V lost 0 bases and J lost 6, with 13 bases in between. The CDR3 loop spans 15 amino acids. Germline V gene lookup returns CDR1 SGDLS and CDR2 YYNGEE. CDR3 sequence (DNA): TGTGCCAGCAGCGTAGAGGGGTCAGGGGTCAATGAGCAGTTCTTC. Its protein is CASSVEGSGVNEQFF.

V and J are TRBV18 and TRBJ2-5, with 12 bases aligning to TRBD1. V lost 5 bases to trimming and J lost 6 bases; unmatched junction nucleotides: 10. The CDR3 spans 16 residues. Germline values: CDR1 KGHSH, CDR2 LQKENI. The CDR3 DNA is TGTGCCAGCTCAGCTGCCGGGACAGGGGGCCTCCAGACCCAGTACTTC. This translates into CASSAAGTGGLQTQYF.